This TCR beta chain was retrieved from a study of blood T cell repertoires in COVID-19. Study-level information: The study drew acute and convalescent COVID-19 samples from the United States, Italy and Spain. The analysed material was cDNA or gDNA that came from T cells, B-cell-depleted T cells, or PBMCs.

Clones were sequenced by immunoSEQ multiplex PCR, and TCRdb holds only the in-frame ones, with some missing. The sample comprises about 69,000 clones, roughly 87% of which are singletons, and around 2.9% rests with the top ten. The sequence derives from a man older than 75 with acute or convalescent COVID-19. Sequenced sample: peripheral blood.

The CDR3 DNA is TGTGCCAGCAGTTTACGTAGACAGGGAGTTGGGGAGCAGTACTTC. Residues: CASSLRRQGVGEQYF. The V call is TRBV6-5, the J call TRBJ2-7; TRBD1 matches 7 bases. The V gene's germline CDR1 is MNHEY and CDR2 SVGAGI. The CDR3 spans 15 residues. V trimming: 4 bases; J trimming: 7 bases; junction bases outside the gene matches: 13.